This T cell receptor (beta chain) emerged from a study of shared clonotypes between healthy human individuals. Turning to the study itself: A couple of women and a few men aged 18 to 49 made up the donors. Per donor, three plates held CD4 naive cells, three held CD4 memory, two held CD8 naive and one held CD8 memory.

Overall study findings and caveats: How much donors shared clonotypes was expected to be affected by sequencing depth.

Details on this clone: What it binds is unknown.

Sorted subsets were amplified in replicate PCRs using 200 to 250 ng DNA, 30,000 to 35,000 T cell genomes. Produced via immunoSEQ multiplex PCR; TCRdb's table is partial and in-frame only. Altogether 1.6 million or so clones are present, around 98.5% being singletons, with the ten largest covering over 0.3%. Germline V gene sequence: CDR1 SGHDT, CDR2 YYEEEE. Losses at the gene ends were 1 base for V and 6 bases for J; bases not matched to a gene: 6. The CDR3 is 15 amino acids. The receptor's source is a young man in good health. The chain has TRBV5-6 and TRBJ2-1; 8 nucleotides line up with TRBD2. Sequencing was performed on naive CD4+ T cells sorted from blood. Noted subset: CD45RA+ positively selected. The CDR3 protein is CASSLLSGGSNEQFF. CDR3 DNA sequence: TGTGCCAGCAGCTTGTTATCGGGAGGGTCCAATGAGCAGTTCTTC. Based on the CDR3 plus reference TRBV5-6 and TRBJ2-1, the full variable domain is DAGVTQSPTHLIKTRGQQVTLRCSPKSGHDTVSWYQQALGQGPQFIFQYYEEEERQRGNFPDRFSGHQFPNYSSELNVNALLLGDSALYLCASSLLSGGSNEQFFGPGTRLTVL.